This TCR beta chain stems from a study of Graves' ophthalmopathy and Graves' hyperthyroidism. Study overall: Hyperthyroidism qualified as stable when ophthalmopathy did not develop within 18 months of follow-up.

Study-wide points: The study's model predicted ophthalmopathy progression at about 68% sensitivity and about 72% specificity. The blood repertoire also included most expanded thyroid clonotypes above 0.001 frequency.

The CDR3 is 16 amino acids. From germline, CDR1 is SGHKS and CDR2 YYEKEE (reference sequence). The V gene end was trimmed by 3 bases and the J gene end by 2 bases; junction bases not matched to a gene: 2. This clonotype was detected ten times or more. Its target is not known. Establishment of the diagnosis relied upon clinical symptoms, serum thyroxine, TRAb, thyroid ultrasound and orbital computed tomography. Amplification targeted the TCR beta CDR3 regions, with RNA transcripts as the source material. HTBI-primed first-round RT-PCR preceded second-round multiplex PCR. TCRdb called the multiplex PCR reads again in MiXCR, with one record for every CDR3 protein. The table includes some 1.1 million distinct CDR3 sequences, about 36% detected once.

The clonotype was recovered from an adult man with Graves' hyperthyroidism. The chain recombines TRBV5-5 with TRBJ2-6, with 10 bases lining up with TRBD1. The sequenced sample was peripheral blood or thyroid tissue (not recorded which). The CDR3 sequence: CASSWGQGPGANVLTF. The CDR3 DNA reads TGTGCCAGCAGCTGGGGACAGGGGCCTGGGGCCAACGTCCTGACTTTC.